This T cell receptor beta chain appears in the sequencing data of a study of sequential checkpoint blockade in melanoma. Study overall: Patients were randomized 1:1 to nivolumab-then-ipilimumab or ipilimumab-then-nivolumab first-line.

Sequencing used immunoSEQ multiplex PCR; TCRdb keeps in-frame clones, though not all of them. The sample holds approximately 11,000 clones; about 78% are singletons and the top ten take over 9%. As to treatment: randomized to nivolumab then ipilimumab (arm A) or the reverse (arm B). No patient had prior DNA-damaging chemotherapy. Sorted cells were live CD3+CD8+, lacking CD19 and CD56, from PBMCs. Germline CDR1 MNHEY, CDR2 SMNVEV (reference sequence). Trimming removed 6 bases from V and 4 bases from J; junction bases left unmatched: 7. The CDR3 contains 15 residues. This receptor was obtained from a human donor with melanoma. The chain carries TRBV27 and TRBJ1-2; 11 nucleotides match TRBD1. The source was CD8+ T cells sorted from blood (inferred from file names), collected from a patient given nivolumab and ipilimumab in sequence. CDR3: CASSPGQGGGYGYTF. CDR3 sequence (DNA): TGTGCCAGCAGCCCGGGACAGGGGGGAGGCTATGGCTACACCTTC.